The 18 T cell receptor beta chains below all came from one sample that was sequenced in a study of T cells after yellow fever vaccination. TCRdb re-called the 5' RACE reads with MiXCR, one entry per CDR3 protein. The sample holds around 200,000 distinct CDR3 sequences, 11% seen once. The sequencing here drew on CD8+ T cells sorted from PBMCs, taken 15 days after the yellow fever booster vaccination. All receptors derive from a man between 18 and 35 years old who received the YFV17D yellow fever vaccine.

This clonotype has just a few counts. CDR3 in amino acids: CASSYSRGGTDTQYF. In DNA, the CDR3 is TGTGCCAGCAGTTACTCCAGGGGAGGCACAGATACGCAGTATTTT. The chain joins TRBV6-5 to TRBJ2-3, with a possible D match to TRBD1 (6 bases). The CDR3 sequence is 15 residues long. V lost 0 bases and J lost 1, with 8 bases in between. Germline CDR1 is MNHEY and CDR2 is SVGAGI.

The rearrangement links TRBV19 to TRBJ1-1; D is unclear. The germline V gene encodes CDR1 LNHDA and CDR2 SQIVND (reference sequence). The V end was cut by 6 bases, the J end by 5 bases, with 13 bases between. The length of the CDR3 is 13 residues. The CDR3 nucleotides read TGTGCCAGTAGCCCCGGGGTTGGGACTGAAGCTTTCTTT. As protein: CASSPGVGTEAFF. The complete variable domain, with remaining parts taken from reference TRBV19 and TRBJ1-1, reads DGGITQSPKYLFRKEGQNVTLSCEQNLNHDAMYWYRQDPGQGLRLIYYSQIVNDFQKGDIAEGYSVSREKKESFPLTVTSAQKNPTAFYLCASSPGVGTEAFFGQGTRLTVV.

The genes are TRBV6-5 and TRBJ2-7, with unresolved D. Germline lookup yields CDR1 MNHEY and CDR2 SVGAGI. Trimming cost V 3 bases and J 5 bases, with 5 bases left between them. This CDR3 is 11 amino acids long. The CDR3 spells CASSYSHEQYF. The CDR3, as DNA: TGTGCCAGCAGTTATTCCCACGAGCAGTACTTC.

There are a few counts of this clonotype. The V and J genes are TRBV28 and TRBJ2-2, with D uncertain. The CDR3 runs to 14 residues. The germline gives CDR1 MDHEN, CDR2 SYDVKM. V lost 2 bases and J 4 bases, leaving 8 bases between the germline ends. The CDR3 sequence: CASSLAQTTGELFF. The CDR3 DNA follows: TGTGCCAGCAGTTTAGCGCAGACCACCGGGGAGCTGTTTTTT.

The genes are TRBV6-1 and TRBJ2-3, with a weak D call TRBD2 (5 bases). Germline-derived CDR1 and CDR2 are MNHNS and SASEGT. V lost 4 bases to trimming and J lost 2 bases, with 16 bases between them. This CDR3 is 16 amino acids long. The CDR3 bases are TGTGCCAGCAGTGCTGGGCCCGCGGGCTTCACAGATACGCAGTATTTT. It codes for CASSAGPAGFTDTQYF.

This clonotype was seen a few times. This chain joins TRBV6-5 and TRBJ2-5; 8 nucleotides line up with TRBD1. The V gene end was trimmed by 5 bases and the J gene end by 1 base; junction bases not matched to a gene: 6. The CDR3 is 15 amino acids. Germline-derived CDR1 and CDR2 are MNHEY and SVGAGI. The CDR3 protein is CASSALGQAQETQYF. In nucleotides, the CDR3 is TGTGCCAGCAGTGCATTGGGACAGGCCCAAGAGACCCAGTACTTC.

A few counts support this clonotype. The J gene is TRBJ2-7, the V gene TRBV29-1; tentatively, D is TRBD1 or TRBD2 (5 bases each). With 6 bases removed from V and 9 bases from J, the gap between germline ends came to 15 bases. Looked up from germline, CDR1 is SQVTM and CDR2 is ANQGSEA. This CDR3 is built from 11 residues. CDR3 nucleotide sequence: TGCAGCGTACCCGGGGCTCAGGGGCAGTACTTC. Its translation is CSVPGAQGQYF.

This clonotype was seen a few times. This chain connects TRBV28 to TRBJ2-3; 8 bases are a match to TRBD2. CDR1 MDHEN and CDR2 SYDVKM come from the germline V gene. CDR3 length equals 17 residues. J lost 7 bases, V lost 5 bases, and 17 bases had no gene match. The CDR3 protein is CASSNLLAAMTENTQYF. Here the CDR3 DNA reads TGTGCCAGCAGTAACTTACTAGCGGCTATGACCGAAAATACGCAGTATTTT.

By proportion, this clonotype is medium-sized. The chain employs TRBV6-5 and TRBJ2-7; TRBD2 matches 8 bases. CDR3 length equals 15 residues. The V segment lost 9 bases and the J segment 1 base; nucleotides outside the gene matches: 11. The germline V gene encodes CDR1 MNHEY and CDR2 SVGAGI. CDR3 bases: TGTGCCAGTCCCTGGCCTCGCGGGAGGTCCTACGAGCAGTACGTC. Translated: CASPWPRGRSYEQYV.

The chain combines TRBV7-3 with TRBJ2-1, with 9 positions matching TRBD2. The V segment lost 5 bases and the J segment 4 bases; nucleotides outside the gene matches: 6. CDR3 length: 15 residues. Per germline, CDR1 SGHTA and CDR2 FQGTGA. DNA of the CDR3: TGTGCCAGCAGCGCGTTAGCGGGGGCTTACAATGAGCAGTTCTTC. It codes for CASSALAGAYNEQFF.

The chain is built from TRBV11-2 and TRBJ2-5; possibly TRBD2 for D (5 bases). The V end was cut by 8 bases, the J end by 3 bases, with 16 bases between. The germline CDR1 and CDR2 sequences are SGHAT and FQNNGV. The CDR3 runs 14 residues. The DNA for the CDR3 is TGTGCCAGCCTCAGCGGTAGTATGGAAGAGACCCAGTACTTC. This codes for CASLSGSMEETQYF.

This clonotype has only a few counts. V usage is TRBV4-1 and J usage is TRBJ1-5, with D hard to call. Germline V lookup: CDR1 MGHRA, CDR2 YSYEKL. The V and J ends lost 0 bases and 2 bases respectively, with 20 bases between them. The CDR3 loop spans 19 amino acids. The CDR3 DNA reads as TGCGCCAGCAGCCAAGAAATACGGGTTTCGGAATTCGGCAATCAGCCCCAGCATTTT. Its protein product is CASSQEIRVSEFGNQPQHF.

The chain recombines TRBV15 with TRBJ1-1; 8 bases agree with TRBD1. Germline V CDR1 and CDR2: LNHNV, YYDKDF (reference sequence). The CDR3 extends over 16 amino acids. Unmatched junction bases numbered 4, after V lost 0 bases and J lost 1 base. The CDR3 protein is CATSRDRGRGNTEAFF. The CDR3 DNA reads as TGTGCCACCAGCAGAGACAGGGGGCGGGGGAACACTGAAGCTTTCTTT.

This clonotype was observed at least ten times. The chain has TRBV4-2 and TRBJ2-2; D is unresolved. V lost 1 base to trimming and J lost 1 base, with 7 bases between them. Germline V gene data show CDR1 as LGHNA and CDR2 as YNFKEQ. The CDR3 is 15 amino acids. As DNA, the CDR3 is TGTGCCAGCAGCCAAGCGTCGCGGAACACCGGGGAGCTGTTTTTT. It yields the protein CASSQASRNTGELFF.

Only a few counts were recorded for this clonotype. The V and J genes are TRBV7-9 and TRBJ1-4; 7 bases map to TRBD1. J gave up 5 bases and V 2 bases, and 8 bases lay outside the gene matches. Per germline, CDR1 SEHNR and CDR2 FQNEAQ (reference sequence). The CDR3 consists of 16 residues. The CDR3 reads CASSLPMGQSNEKLFF. CDR3 in DNA: TGTGCCAGCAGCTTACCTATGGGACAGTCAAATGAAAAACTGTTTTTT.

There are a few counts of this clonotype. V usage is TRBV7-6 and J usage is TRBJ2-1; 7 positions agree with TRBD2. In germline, CDR1 is SGHVS, CDR2 FNYEAQ. The CDR3 is 15 amino acids. The junction had 5 bases not matched to a gene; V was cut back by 1 base and J by 5 bases. The CDR3 nucleotides are TGTGCCAGCAGCTTAGTGGGCGGGGGAAACAATGAGCAGTTCTTC. This codes for CASSLVGGGNNEQFF.

This clonotype was observed a few times. This chain joins TRBV3-1 and TRBJ1-2; no clear D gene. Trimming left V 3 bases short and J 5 bases short, with 28 bases between. The CDR3 has 19 amino acids. Germline V gene lookup returns CDR1 LGHDT and CDR2 YNNKEL (reference sequence). The CDR3 sequence: CASSQDGLPVTLGRYGYTF. CDR3 in DNA: TGTGCCAGCAGCCAGGACGGGCTACCAGTCACATTAGGACGATATGGCTACACCTTC.

The J gene is TRBJ2-2, the V gene TRBV9; the match to TRBD1 covers 8 bases. The CDR3 loop spans 14 amino acids. Trimming at V came to 3 bases and at J to 6 bases, leaving 4 bases not matched to a gene. Germline V gene data show CDR1 as SGDLS and CDR2 as YYNGEE. CDR3 in amino acids: CASSGQTGAGELFF. CDR3 DNA sequence: TGTGCCAGCAGCGGTCAGACAGGGGCCGGGGAGCTGTTTTTT.